A few counts support the clone carrying this T cell receptor beta chain. According to the study, TCR beta libraries were built with iRepertoire HTBI primers and CDR3-region Arm-PCR. TCRdb re-called the multiplex PCR reads through MiXCR, storing one row per CDR3 protein. Of around 320,000 distinct CDR3 sequences listed, over 15% are singletons. This entry comes from a study of regulatory T cells in long-lasting Graves disease. This CDR3 has 14 residues. CDR1 and CDR2 from the germline V gene are SGHRS and YFSETQ. V trimming: 4 bases; J trimming: 7 bases; junction bases outside the gene matches: 5. Time point denoted: newly diagnosed GD, antithyroid drugs for less than 3 months. Making the TCR library involved RNA that had been extracted from PBMCs. These same data were also listed under a study on T cells in Graves' hyperthyroidism and ophthalmopathy. That source notes: Carried out on the TCR CDR3, a first-round RT-PCR used the HTBI primer set.

The origin of this receptor is a man in his forties or fifties with Graves disease. This material consisted of peripheral blood mononuclear cells (PBMCs), taken at new diagnosis, from a patient treated with antithyroid drugs. This rearrangement joins TRBV5-1 to TRBJ1-4; TRBD1 agrees at 9 bases. DNA of the CDR3: TGCGCCAGCAGCAGGACAGGGGTGGCTGAAAAACTGTTTTTT. This gives the protein CASSRTGVAEKLFF.